This TCR beta chain was recorded in a study of CD8+ T cells in alopecia areata (dated by TCRdb to the late 2010s). As for the study more broadly: Treated patients were enrolled in an open-label pilot trial of oral tofacitinib at 5 to 10 mg twice daily for moderate-to-severe alopecia areata. Tofacitinib was administered for 6 to 18 months, and 6 months of follow-up off drug were then conducted to assess delayed response and recurrence. High-throughput TCRbeta sequencing was used to examine T cell clonal expansion in alopecia areata in both the C3H/HeJ mouse model and human patients. Human TCRbeta sequencing covered scalp tissue and sorted CD4+ and CD8+ peripheral blood T cells from patchy and totalis/universalis alopecia areata patients and healthy controls. Biopsies were taken from tofacitinib-treated patients at baseline and again at 4 and 24 weeks into treatment, and several of those patients also had a later scalp biopsy. Clonality in the scalp was compared among normal scalp (n=4), patchy alopecia areata scalp (n=8), and alopecia totalis/universalis scalp (n=8). RNA was obtained with the PAXgene miRNA kit for fixed scalp, the miRNeasy kit for PBMCs, and the RNeasy kit for mouse skin. Amplification of TCRbeta CDR3 regions was done by immunoSEQ multiplex PCR using 35 Vbeta forward primers and 13 Jbeta reverse primers.

In its sample, this clone was seen a few times. There is no known antigen for this receptor. No much larger clonotype is one base removed from it; base qualities were not supplied. What the work shows at the level of the full study, not this receptor alone: Resident alphabeta T cells in normal human skin are also sequenced, complicating scalp TCR repertoire analysis, unlike mouse skin dominated by gammadelta T cells. Shared TCR sequences between patients were less evident than in mice, which may be partly attributable to HLA diversity in the patient population. Lesional scalp, especially in alopecia totalis/universalis, showed higher clonality and more expanded CD8+ clones than normal scalp, suggesting antigenic drive.

The library was prepared using the immunoSEQ multiplex PCR assay. For TCR sequencing, RNA was extracted from every sample and reverse transcribed into cDNA to serve as template. SuperScript III was used for first-strand cDNA synthesis, primed with a 2:1 mix of oligo-dT and random hexamers. Amplification bias was assessed with a synthetic immune receptor repertoire, and residual bias was removed computationally. Per the authors' processing: Raw reads were preprocessed for error removal, and CDR3 was defined according to IMGT conventions as running from the conserved cysteine to phenylalanine. Clonality was calculated as 1 minus Shannon entropy normalized by log2 of the number of productive unique TCRs. Whether scalp clones were CD4 or CD8 was inferred by matching scalp TCRbeta sequences against CD4 and CD8 repertoires sorted from blood. TCRdb holds this immuneACCESS table with in-frame rearrangements only. Some clones are missing; in checked studies, unresolved V genes explain under half, and the rest has no known cause. Clonal size and the V and J genes are those of that table, whereas D and trimming came from the DNA. In this sample the table shows hundreds of thousands of clones, 50% to 65% of which occur a single time. 0.4% to 0.55% of the sample is taken by the ten largest.

The time point label here, explained by the study, means: baseline before oral tofacitinib. Lesional scalp punch biopsies and peripheral blood were collected from alopecia areata patients. After PBMCs were isolated by density centrifugation and stained for CD3, CD4 and CD8, a FACSAria was used to sort CD4+ and CD8+ T cells. This TCR was sampled from a human donor with alopecia areata. This material consisted of CD4+ T cells sorted from blood, taken at week 0.

The DNA is TGTGCCAGCTCCGATGGGCATAATGAAAAACTGTTTTTT. Translated, this is CASSDGHNEKLFF. The chain is encoded by TRBV9 joined to TRBJ1-4; the D gene cannot be resolved reliably. Per the germline V gene, SGDLS is the CDR1 and YYNGEE is the CDR2. V is reduced by 7 bases and J by 4 bases, leaving a spacing of 11 bases between them. The CDR3, from cysteine to phenylalanine, totals 13 residues. The read is trimmed to its CDR3 DNA, 39 bases read in frame from base 1.